This T cell receptor (beta chain) was captured by sequencing in a study of blood T cell repertoires in COVID-19. Across the whole study: Acute-phase and convalescent COVID-19 samples originated in the United States, Italy and Spain. The cDNA or gDNA used as material had been derived from T cells, B-cell-depleted T cells, or PBMCs.

The V gene's germline CDR1 is ENHRY and CDR2 SYGVKD. V dropped 4 bases and J dropped 4 bases, with 4 bases sitting between them. The CDR3 covers 12 residues. Authors' methods: For nucleated cells, counts were estimated from reference gene primer amplification. The protocol was immunoSEQ multiplex PCR, while the TCRdb copy is restricted to in-frame clones and leaves out a portion. That table furnishes V, J and clone size, whereas the DNA furnished D and trimming. The sample lists 100,000 to 120,000 clones, 88% occurring once. The chain has TRBV10-3 and TRBJ2-2; no clear D. Source material: peripheral blood. This TCR came from a woman aged 50 to 65 with acute or convalescent COVID-19. CDR3 in amino acids: CAISAVTGELFF. DNA for the CDR3: TGTGCCATCAGTGCGGTCACCGGGGAGCTGTTTTTT.